The 18 T cell receptor beta chains listed next were all sequenced from one sample in a study of beta chain features in type 1 diabetes. Findings and caveats of the study: Significant though moderate, a shortening of TCRB CDR3s appeared in all four CD4+ subsets of Type 1 diabetes patients.

Since all of the isolated RNA was reverse transcribed, expressed TCRB transcripts were what got sequenced. Libraries were prepared by immunoSEQ multiplex PCR; TCRdb keeps only in-frame clonotypes and omits some of them. The data show around 340,000 clones, 7% to 10% seen once. These receptors' antigens are unknown. Sequencing input: central memory CD4+ T cells from blood. The receptors shown here come from a man under 40 with type 1 diabetes.

The chain is built from TRBV1 and TRBJ2-2; the table names TRBD2, a call not compared with the DNA. TRBV1 is reported as a pseudogene. The length of the CDR3 is 17 residues. The CDR3 spells CTRPAGATLANTGELFF. The CDR3 DNA reads as TGCACCAGACCAGCGGGGGCCACCCTGGCGAACACCGGGGAGCTGTTTTTT.

This clone was seen a handful of times. The chain recombines TRBV7-2 with TRBJ2-3; D is uncertain. CDR1 is SGHTA, CDR2 FQGNSA, per germline. The germline V and J ends were trimmed by 1 base and 5 bases, with 7 bases remaining between them. The CDR3 spans 13 residues. CDR3 bases: TGTGCCAGCAGCTTAGTTACCAGAGATACGCAGTATTTT. Amino acids: CASSLVTRDTQYF.

This clone was counted between two and nine times. As DNA, the CDR3 is TGCAGTGCCTTACGAACAGAGACCCAGTACTTC. This codes for CSALRTETQYF. This chain uses TRBV20-1 with TRBJ2-5, with D unclear. V lost 6 bases to trimming and J lost 4 bases, with 9 bases between them. This CDR3 region has 11 residues. Germline CDR1 and CDR2: DFQATT and SNEGSKA (reference sequence).

Only a few counts were recorded for this clone. The gene calls are TRBV29-1 and TRBJ2-3; D unclear. This CDR3 comprises 14 residues. V lost 1 base to trimming and J lost 5 bases, with 13 bases between them. In germline, CDR1 is SQVTM, CDR2 ANQGSEA. CDR3 loop: CSVEAFGRQDTQYF. DNA of the CDR3: TGCAGCGTTGAAGCCTTTGGACGGCAAGATACGCAGTATTTT.

V and J are TRBV7-2 and TRBJ1-1; D is undetermined. Germline-derived CDR1 and CDR2 are SGHTA and FQGNSA. The V and J ends lost 5 bases and 4 bases respectively, with 17 bases between them. This CDR3 has 15 residues. CDR3: CASSLGLMGSTEAFF. The CDR3 DNA sequence: TGTGCCAGCAGCCTCGGTCTCATGGGGAGCACTGAAGCTTTCTTT.

The V and J genes are TRBV20-1 and TRBJ2-1; 7 nucleotides agree with TRBD2. The germline V gene has CDR1 DFQATT and CDR2 SNEGSKA (reference sequence). The CDR3 contains 11 residues. The V segment lost 2 bases and the J segment 10 bases; nucleotides outside the gene matches: 2. This chain's CDR3 is CSARKGLEQFF. The CDR3 DNA reads TGCAGTGCTAGAAAGGGACTAGAGCAGTTCTTC.

This clone turned up a few times. The rearrangement joins TRBV5-6 to TRBJ2-5; TRBD1 is a possible D gene (6 bases). This CDR3 is 14 amino acids long. CDR1 SGHDT and CDR2 YYEEEE come from the germline V gene. The V end lost 4 bases, the J end lost 1 base, and 11 bases lay between the germline ends. The CDR3, as DNA: TGTGCCAGCAGCGGAAGGACAGCCCAAGAGACCCAGTACTTC. Protein sequence: CASSGRTAQETQYF.

This clone has just a few counts. V usage is TRBV28 and J usage is TRBJ2-1; D might be TRBD1 (5 bases). This CDR3 contains 15 residues. Germline V lookup: CDR1 MDHEN, CDR2 SYDVKM. Between the trimmed V and J ends, which lost 4 bases and 7 bases, there was a span of 17 bases. CDR3 in amino acids: CASSSQGMGLNEQFF. CDR3 bases: TGTGCCAGCAGTTCTCAGGGTATGGGTTTAAATGAGCAGTTCTTC. The full variable domain, completed using reference TRBV28 and TRBJ2-1, is DVKVTQSSRYLVKRTGEKVFLECVQDMDHENMFWYRQDPGLGLRLIYFSYDVKMKEKGDIPEGYSVSREKKERFSLILESASTNQTSMYLCASSSQGMGLNEQFFGPGTRLTVL.

In its sample, this clone was seen a few times. The chain carries TRBV29-1 and TRBJ2-7; no definite D call. Germline values: CDR1 SQVTM, CDR2 ANQGSEA. This CDR3 is built from 13 residues. Trimming took 7 bases from V and 4 from J, leaving 17 bases between them. The CDR3 loop is CSAGGRDRYEQYF. DNA for the CDR3: TGCAGCGCGGGTGGTAGGGATCGGTACGAGCAGTACTTC.

This clone was detected a few times. The rearrangement joins TRBV11-2 to TRBJ2-3; the match to TRBD2 covers 8 bases. Trimming cost V 4 bases and J 2 bases; bases outside gene matches: 5. Germline V gives CDR1 SGHAT, CDR2 FQNNGV. The CDR3 spans 15 residues. CDR3 in DNA: TGTGCCAGCAGCTGGAGCGGGGGATCCACAGATACGCAGTATTTT. Encoded protein: CASSWSGGSTDTQYF.

The chain is built from TRBV7-8 and TRBJ1-5; D not resolved. Germline assignment: CDR1 SGHVS and CDR2 FQNEAQ. This CDR3 is built from 15 residues. Trimming shortened V by 0 bases and J by 3 bases, and 9 bases separated the two germline ends. DNA for the CDR3: TGTGCCAGCAGCTTAGCGGGTAATGACAATCAGCCCCAGCATTTT. This sequence encodes CASSLAGNDNQPQHF.

The chain links TRBV7-2 to TRBJ1-5, with a possible D match to TRBD1 (6 bases). Germline loops: CDR1 SGHTA, CDR2 FQGNSA. The CDR3 is 16 residues long. V lost 1 base to trimming and J lost 5 bases, with 15 bases between them. The CDR3 sequence: CASSLGVVEGDQPQHF. The CDR3 DNA reads as TGTGCCAGCAGCTTAGGGGTCGTTGAGGGGGATCAGCCCCAGCATTTT.

V is TRBV19 and J is TRBJ1-6; D might be TRBD1 (5 bases). This CDR3 spans 11 amino acids. The germline gives CDR1 LNHDA, CDR2 SQIVND (reference sequence). Trimming left V 11 bases short and J 13 bases short, with 15 bases between. This CDR3 is CAGRQGLPLHF. CDR3 nucleotides: TGTGCCGGACGCCAGGGTCTTCCCCTCCACTTT.

The rearrangement uses TRBV28 and TRBJ2-4, with D hard to call. Deletions cut 4 bases from V and 0 bases from J, with 19 bases between. Germline V gives CDR1 MDHEN, CDR2 SYDVKM. CDR3 size: 18 residues. The CDR3 protein is CASSSPLGPTTAKNIQYF. The CDR3 DNA reads TGTGCCAGCAGTTCTCCCTTAGGACCTACAACAGCCAAAAACATTCAGTACTTC.

In this sample, this clone turned up a few times. Other nucleotide sequences in the sample specify the same CDR3. CDR3 amino acids: CASSPGGGNYGYTF. DNA of the CDR3: TGCGCCAGCTCCCCTGGGGGAGGAAACTATGGCTACACCTTC. The genes are TRBV5-1 and TRBJ1-2; maybe TRBD1 (5 bases). Germline V gives CDR1 SGHRS, CDR2 YFSETQ. Between the trimmed V and J ends, which lost 7 bases and 2 bases, there was a span of 15 bases. CDR3 length: 14 residues.

The chain uses TRBV6-6 and TRBJ2-4, with 7 positions matching TRBD2. After removal of 7 bases from V and 15 bases from J, the junction contained 24 bases not matched to a gene. Germline V gene lookup returns CDR1 MNHNY and CDR2 SVGAGI (reference sequence). This CDR3 has 16 amino acids. The CDR3: CASTNGLEAGRPWWYF. Here the CDR3 DNA reads TGTGCCAGCACCAATGGGCTTGAAGCGGGACGTCCGTGGTGGTACTTC.

The CDR3 DNA reads TGTGCCAGCTCACCAGTAGATGAAAAACTGTTTTTT. Translation gives CASSPVDEKLFF. This sequence joins TRBV18 and TRBJ1-4; D gene uncertain. The length of the CDR3 is 12 residues. Germline V gene sequence: CDR1 KGHSH, CDR2 LQKENI. V gave up 2 bases and J gave up 6 bases, with 4 bases separating them.

This clone was seen more than once but under ten times. Other DNA sequences in the same sample also yield this CDR3. The chain links TRBV4-3 to TRBJ1-2; D is perhaps TRBD1 (6 bases). V gave up 0 bases and J gave up 2 bases, with 10 bases separating them. Per germline, CDR1 LGHNA and CDR2 YSLEER. CDR3 size: 15 residues. DNA of the CDR3: TGCGCCAGCAGCCAAGATTTGGGGGCCAACTATGGCTACACCTTC. It translates to CASSQDLGANYGYTF.